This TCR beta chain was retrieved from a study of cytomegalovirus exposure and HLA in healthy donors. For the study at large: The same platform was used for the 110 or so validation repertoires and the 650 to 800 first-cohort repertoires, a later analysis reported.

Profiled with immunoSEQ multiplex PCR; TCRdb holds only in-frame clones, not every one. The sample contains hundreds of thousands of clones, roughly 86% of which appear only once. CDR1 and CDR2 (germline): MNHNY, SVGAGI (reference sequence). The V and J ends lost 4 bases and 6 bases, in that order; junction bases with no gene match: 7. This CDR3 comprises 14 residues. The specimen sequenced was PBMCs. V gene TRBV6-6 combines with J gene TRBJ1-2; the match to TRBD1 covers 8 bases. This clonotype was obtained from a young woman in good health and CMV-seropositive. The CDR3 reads CASSFGQGGNGYTF. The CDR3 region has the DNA TGTGCCAGCAGTTTCGGACAGGGAGGGAATGGCTACACCTTC.